The subject of this entry is one T cell receptor (beta chain). These data are taken from a study of blood T cell repertoires in COVID-19. Study in general: Samples of COVID-19 (acute and convalescent) were obtained from the United States, Italy and Spain.

Germline CDR1 reads LNHNV; CDR2 reads YYDKDF (reference sequence). The CDR3 consists of 14 residues. Trimming cost V 1 base and J 10 bases; bases outside gene matches: 6. Assay: immunoSEQ multiplex PCR; the TCRdb copy retains only in-frame clones and omits some. The sample lists hundreds of thousands of clones, more than 75% occurring once. The gene calls are TRBV15 and TRBJ2-1; TRBD2 agrees at 8 bases. The sequence came from a man aged 35 to 55 with acute or convalescent COVID-19. The sequenced material came from peripheral blood. The CDR3 is CATSRGTSQGEQFF. The CDR3 DNA sequence: TGTGCCACCAGCAGAGGGACTAGCCAGGGAGAGCAGTTCTTC.